This T cell receptor (beta chain) derives from a study of cytomegalovirus exposure and HLA in healthy donors. The primer mix had 60 Vbeta and 13 Jbeta primers. Some clones are missing from TCRdb's copy, which holds only in-frame ones; the method was immunoSEQ multiplex PCR. The sample has 130,000 or so clones, around 86% seen once. The clonotype was recovered from a man aged 25 to 45 in good health and CMV-seronegative. Sequencing was performed on PBMCs.

CDR3 coding DNA: TGTGCCAGCAGTTCCGGACAGGGGCCTGAAGCTTTCTTT. It is translated as CASSSGQGPEAFF. The V call is TRBV28, the J call TRBJ1-1; 9 bases align to TRBD1. Germline values: CDR1 MDHEN, CDR2 SYDVKM. V shed 4 bases, J shed 6 bases, and the junction held 3 bases outside the gene matches. This CDR3 spans 13 amino acids.